This entry describes one T cell receptor beta chain. Which antigen it targets is not known. Base qualities are missing; no much larger clone stands one base away. This entry is derived from a study of a mutant IDH1 vaccine in newly diagnosed glioma (dated by TCRdb to the early 2020s). About the full investigation: Eight vaccinations were administered to patients in weeks 1, 3, 5, 7, 11, 15, 19 and 23, corresponding to visits V03 through V10. Vaccination began 4-6 weeks after radiotherapy alone, or alongside temozolomide cycles in the chemotherapy-containing groups. Of the approximately 30 treated patients, approximately 62% were male and approximately 38% were female, and the mean age was 40.4 years. Before enrollment, most patients had been given radiochemotherapy with temozolomide as standard therapy, while the rest had received either radiotherapy alone or temozolomide alone. Peripheral blood was drawn at six visits: V03 (baseline), V05, V07, V10, V12 and V13. For exploratory analyses, 25 treated patients had longitudinal TCRB deep sequencing done wherever samples were available.

Explained via the paper, the time point label denotes: week 23, last vaccination. A 20-mer mutant IDH1 peptide at 300 micrograms in Montanide made up each vaccine dose, which was injected subcutaneously together with topical imiquimod. Newly diagnosed WHO grade 3 or 4 IDH1-mutant astrocytomas showing loss of nuclear ATRX were present in the donors. The samples were drawn from NOA16, a multicentre, single-arm, open-label phase I trial in Germany that tested a mutant IDH1 peptide vaccine in humans for the first time. Genomic DNA for TCRB sequencing was extracted from EDTA blood using the DNeasy Blood and Tissue Kit. Results and caveats for the whole study, not just this receptor: Selection of PBMC samples for TCRB deep sequencing was based on availability. Immune responses induced by the vaccine were seen in approximately 93% of patients across multiple MHC alleles. Pseudoprogression appeared unrelated to alterations in the top peripheral T cell clonotypes detected by TCRB sequencing. It was noted by the authors that analyses of patient blood samples could not be reproduced owing to sample limitations.

V is clipped by 2 bases and J by 9 bases, and the sequence between their germline boundaries is 7 bases long. CDR1 and CDR2 are read off the germline V gene as MDHEN and SYDVKM. The CDR3 sequence holds 11 residues, the cysteine and phenylalanine included. Of the read, only the CDR3 DNA is kept; its 33 bases are in frame from base 1. The library was made by the immunoSEQ multiplex PCR assay. Rearranged TCR beta chain sequences were amplified with the hsTCRB Kit following the manufacturer's protocol. Sequencing of TCRB libraries was carried out on an Illumina MiSeq. The authors' analysis ran thus. Demultiplexing, trimming and gene mapping were performed with the kit vendor's proprietary platform. What TCRdb holds here is the immuneACCESS table cut down to in-frame rearrangements. Part of the clones is not present; checked against another copy, under half of the missing clones reflect an unresolved V gene, and the others are unexplained. V and J calls and clone size come straight from that table; D and trimming were deduced from the DNA. A total of approximately 81,000 clones appear in this sample, 65% to 90% of them only once. In total, the top ten clones hold about 2.2% of the sample.

The sequence derives from a man aged 25 to 40 with glioma. Some clones in this sample may be carry-over from other donors' samples. The chain was built from TRBV28 and TRBJ2-5; the D gene is not confidently resolved. This specimen consisted of PBMCs, obtained from a glioma patient whose treatment included an IDH1 peptide vaccine. Here is the DNA: TGTGCCAGCAGTTTAAACGGGCCCCAGTACTTC. Translated, this gives CASSLNGPQYF.